The sequence of this T cell receptor beta chain was determined in a study of blood T cell repertoires in COVID-19. Germline-derived CDR1 and CDR2 are SGHTS and YDEGEE. CDR3 length: 18 residues. Germline trimming cut 4 bases from V and 0 bases from J; bases unmatched to any gene: 11. Clones were read by immunoSEQ multiplex PCR, and TCRdb kept only the in-frame ones, dropping some. In the table there are a few hundred thousand clones, roughly 84% of which are singletons. Specimen: PBMCs or T cells enriched from blood (not recorded which). The chain couples TRBV5-8 to TRBJ2-4; 9 bases are a match to TRBD1. This TCR came from a man aged 50 to 60 who had recovered from COVID-19. CDR3 amino acids: CASSLDRGVNLAKNIQYF. In nucleotides, the CDR3 is TGTGCCAGCAGCCTCGACAGGGGGGTAAATCTAGCCAAAAACATTCAGTACTTC.